These T cell receptor beta chains were read from a single sample in a study of cytomegalovirus exposure and HLA in healthy donors. Generated by immunoSEQ multiplex PCR, the TCRdb table keeps only in-frame clones and is missing some. Of 80,000 or so clones in the sample, 60% to 80% were seen once. Material: PBMCs. These receptors were taken from a woman aged 40-49 years in good health and CMV-seronegative. The CDR3 runs from the conserved cysteine through the conserved F or W. Each record gives: J gene, D gene, V gene, clone size, CDR3 DNA, CDR3 protein. D genes are given only for firm matches. For some rows the clone size is stated as once, few or many, or as a class when expanded; others skip it.

TRBJ2-1	TRBD2	TRBV5-1	NA	TGCGCCAGCAGCTTGGACGTGACTAGCGGGAGTAGTGGCAGGGGGCAGTTCTTC	CASSLDVTSGSSGRGQFF
TRBJ2-2	TRBD2	TRBV4-1	NA	TGCGCCAGCAGCCAAGTTAGCGGGAGCTCTTACGGGGAGCTGTTTTTT	CASSQVSGSSYGELFF
TRBJ2-7	NA	TRBV5-1	once	TGCGCCAGCAGCTATCCGTCCTACGAGCAGTACTTC	CASSYPSYEQYF
TRBJ1-2	TRBD1	TRBV5-6	NA	TGTGCCAGCAGCCCCGACAGGGGGGGAGGCGTATATGGCTACACCTTC	CASSPDRGGGVYGYTF
TRBJ2-2	NA	TRBV15	NA	TGTGCCTCTAGGGGTCGGAACACCGGGGAGCTGTTTTTT	CASRGRNTGELFF
TRBJ2-7	NA	TRBV27	few	TGTGCCAGCAGCTCGTCGGGACATGCCTACGAGCAGTACTTC	CASSSSGHAYEQYF
TRBJ1-2	NA	TRBV10-3	few	TGTGCCATCAGTCCCCAGGAGGGCTATGGCTACACCTTC	CAISPQEGYGYTF
TRBJ2-3	NA	TRBV30	NA	TGTGCCTGGAGTGTACAGGGAGGGACAGATACGCAGTATTTT	CAWSVQGGTDTQYF
TRBJ1-5	NA	TRBV4-3	few	TGCGCCAGCAGCCACACTTATTCATCTCAGCCCCAGCATTTT	CASSHTYSSQPQHF
TRBJ2-7	TRBD2	TRBV2	NA	TGTGCCAGCAGTGCTGGAAGGACTAGCGGGGTTAGCTCCTACGAGCAGTACTTC	CASSAGRTSGVSSYEQYF
TRBJ2-7	TRBD1	TRBV19	NA	TGTGCCAGTACTAGGGACAGTCTGTCCTACGAGCAGTACTTC	CASTRDSLSYEQYF
TRBJ2-7	TRBD2	TRBV27	NA	TGTGCCAGCAGTTTATCTCATCCGGGACTAGCGGCCTACGAGCAGTACTTC	CASSLSHPGLAAYEQYF
TRBJ2-3	NA	TRBV7-2	NA	TGTGCCAGCAGCTTAGTTGGGACTAGCACAGATACGCAGTATTTT	CASSLVGTSTDTQYF
TRBJ1-1	NA	TRBV5-5	NA	TGTGCCAGCAGCGGGAGGGTGGGGAGCACTGAAGCTTTCTTT	CASSGRVGSTEAFF
TRBJ2-1	TRBD2	TRBV15	NA	TGTGCCACCAGCAGACCTAATTGGGGACTAGCGGGAAATGAGCAGTTCTTC	CATSRPNWGLAGNEQFF
TRBJ2-5	NA	TRBV2	few	TGTGCCAGCAGTGAAATCAGGGAGACCCAGTACTTC	CASSEIRETQYF
TRBJ2-2	NA	TRBV2	NA	TGTGCCAGCATAAGTAAGAGGAACACCGGGGAGCTGTTTTTT	CASISKRNTGELFF
TRBJ2-1	TRBD2	TRBV27	once	TGTGCCAGCAAGGGACTAGCGCGATCCAGGATAGACAATGAGCAGTTCTTC	CASKGLARSRIDNEQFF
TRBJ2-2	NA	TRBV5-6	few	TGTGCCAGCAGCCAAGGGGACTTCTACACCGGGGAGCTGTTTTTT	CASSQGDFYTGELFF
TRBJ2-3	TRBD1	TRBV29-1	NA	TGCAGCGGGACAGGGAAAGGTACGCAGTATTTT	CSGTGKGTQYF
TRBJ1-4	NA	TRBV2	NA	TGTGCCAGCAGTGTCACATCCTCTGGAGATGAAAAACTGTTTTTT	CASSVTSSGDEKLFF
TRBJ1-1	NA	TRBV6-5	NA	TGTGCCAGCAGTTACGGGTTGGAGCGTGGAGCTTTCTTT	CASSYGLERGAFF
TRBJ2-3	TRBD1	TRBV25-1	NA	TGTGCCAGCAGTGAATATAGGACAGGGAGCACAGATACGCAGTATTTT	CASSEYRTGSTDTQYF
TRBJ2-7	TRBD2	TRBV29-1	NA	TGCAGCGTCCAGATAGCGGGAGCCAGCTACGAGCAGTACTTC	CSVQIAGASYEQYF
TRBJ1-5	TRBD1	TRBV19	NA	TGTGCCAGTAGTCCGACAGGGGGCGGACAGCCCCAGCATTTT	CASSPTGGGQPQHF